A single sample gave rise to the 7 T cell receptor beta chains below, sequenced in a study of identical twins. A single record per CDR3 protein comes from TCRdb applying MiXCR to the 5' RACE reads. Seen here are more than 1.5 million distinct CDR3 sequences, about 31% observed once, and the top ten hold approximately 0.25%. Specimen: cord blood. These TCRs come from a newborn girl in good health.

This clonotype was counted only a few times. The chain employs TRBV3-1 and TRBJ2-3; D is uncertain. The germline V and J ends were trimmed by 0 bases and 1 base, with 8 bases remaining between them. Germline CDR1 reads LGHDT; CDR2 reads YNNKEL (reference sequence). This CDR3 is 15 amino acids long. The CDR3 is CASSQDPLRTDTQYF. Written as DNA, the CDR3 is TGTGCCAGCAGCCAAGATCCGCTGCGCACAGATACGCAGTATTTT.

This chain uses TRBV10-3 with TRBJ1-2; the match to TRBD1 covers 8 bases. The junction had 4 bases not matched to a gene; V was cut back by 2 bases and J by 2 bases. CDR3 length: 15 amino acids. The germline gives CDR1 ENHRY, CDR2 SYGVKD. The chain's CDR3 is CAISEAGTGNYGYTF. In nucleotides, the CDR3 is TGTGCCATCAGTGAGGCCGGGACAGGCAACTATGGCTACACCTTC.

This clonotype occurred a few times. This CDR3 is CASSLAGPQHF. CDR3 bases: TGTGCCAGCAGTTTGGCCGGGCCCCAGCATTTT. V is TRBV12-3 or TRBV12-4 and J is TRBJ1-5; D gene unclear. This CDR3 contains 11 residues. Trimming left V 3 bases short and J 9 bases short, with 6 bases between.

The V call is TRBV20-1, the J call TRBJ2-2, with TRBD2 as a possible D gene (6 bases). Germline CDR1 reads DFQATT; CDR2 reads SNEGSKA (reference sequence). This CDR3 contains 14 residues. The V end was cut by 2 bases, the J end by 6 bases, with 13 bases between. The CDR3 loop reads CSARPAGLAGELFF. DNA of the CDR3: TGCAGTGCTAGACCCGCGGGGTTGGCCGGGGAGCTGTTTTTT.

The V call is TRBV20-1, the J call TRBJ1-6; D ambiguous. The CDR3 totals 15 residues. CDR1 is DFQATT, CDR2 SNEGSKA, per germline (reference sequence). The ends were cut back, 2 bases at V and 1 base at J, with 9 bases in the middle. The CDR3 region is CSARLAGSYNSPLHF. The CDR3 DNA follows: TGCAGTGCTAGACTTGCCGGGTCCTATAATTCACCCCTCCACTTT.

This rearrangement joins TRBV6-6 to TRBJ1-1, with 7 bases identical to TRBD1. This CDR3 contains 15 residues. The J segment lost 5 bases and the V segment lost 0 bases, leaving 6 bases of the junction unmatched. The V gene's germline CDR1 is MNHNY and CDR2 SVGAGI (reference sequence). The CDR3 loop is CASSYSGGAGTEAFF. CDR3 DNA: TGTGCCAGCAGTTACTCAGGGGGCGCGGGGACTGAAGCTTTCTTT.

In this sample, this clonotype turned up a few times. V is TRBV9 and J is TRBJ2-7; D tentatively reads TRBD1 or TRBD2 (5 bases each). The length of the CDR3 is 15 residues. V was clipped by 4 bases and J by 2 bases, with 16 bases between them. Germline V gene sequence: CDR1 SGDLS, CDR2 YYNGEE. The CDR3 here is CASSSRGTSTYEQYF. The CDR3 coding sequence is TGTGCCAGCAGCTCCAGAGGGACGTCCACCTACGAGCAGTACTTC.